These 27 T cell receptor beta chains were sequenced from one sample in a study of blood T cell repertoires in COVID-19. The assay was immunoSEQ multiplex PCR, and TCRdb's table has in-frame clones only and misses some. The sample includes 300,000 to 500,000 clones, roughly 86% of them seen just once. What was sequenced was PBMCs or T cells enriched from blood (not recorded which). The receptors derive from a woman aged 40 to 50 with acute COVID-19.

The genes are TRBV5-1 and TRBJ2-3, with 8 bases that match TRBD2. Per the germline V gene, CDR1 is SGHRS and CDR2 is YFSETQ. V shed 7 bases, J shed 6 bases, and the junction held 13 bases outside the gene matches. The CDR3 loop spans 15 amino acids. The DNA for the CDR3 is TGCGCCAGCGCCCCCCGGGGGGGCCTGGGGGATACGCAGTATTTT. Translation: CASAPRGGLGDTQYF.

This clone has only one observation. V gene TRBV12-5 combines with J gene TRBJ1-2; 10 bases agree with TRBD1. The germline V gene encodes CDR1 LGHNT and CDR2 FRNRAP. This CDR3 contains 18 residues. Trimming at V came to 2 bases and at J to 0 bases, leaving 9 bases not matched to a gene. The CDR3 loop reads CASGLPLGQGGANYGYTF. CDR3 DNA sequence: TGTGCTAGTGGTTTGCCCCTTGGACAGGGGGGAGCTAACTATGGCTACACCTTC.

The chain couples TRBV2 to TRBJ1-2; no reliable D call. The germline V gene has CDR1 SNHLY and CDR2 FYNNEI. Trimming removed 8 bases at V and 2 bases at J, with 12 bases between. The CDR3 has 13 amino acids. In nucleotides, the CDR3 is TGTGCCAGCCAGACCGACTCCAACTATGGCTACACCTTC. Encoded protein: CASQTDSNYGYTF.

The J gene is TRBJ2-7, the V gene TRBV6-5; 7 bases agree with TRBD1. The ends lost 6 bases at V and 2 bases at J; junction bases unmatched: 4. This CDR3 is built from 13 residues. Germline lookup yields CDR1 MNHEY and CDR2 SVGAGI. The CDR3 here is CASRVDRAYEQYF. Written as DNA, the CDR3 is TGTGCCAGCAGGGTTGACAGGGCCTACGAGCAGTACTTC.

V is TRBV7-2 and J is TRBJ2-1, with 8 bases matching TRBD1. The CDR3 consists of 15 residues. Trimming cost V 1 base and J 6 bases; bases outside gene matches: 5. Germline CDR1 SGHTA, CDR2 FQGNSA. DNA of the CDR3: TGTGCCAGCAGCTTAGAGGGACAGGTCCTCAATGAGCAGTTCTTC. Protein: CASSLEGQVLNEQFF.

The chain's CDR3 is CASSGNSNYGYTF. For the CDR3, the DNA is TGTGCCAGCAGTGGCAATTCTAACTATGGCTACACCTTC. The rearrangement joins TRBV7-2 to TRBJ1-2, with unresolved D. The CDR3 spans 13 residues. Germline CDR1 reads SGHTA; CDR2 reads FQGNSA. V lost 6 bases and J 0 bases, leaving 8 bases between the germline ends. Based on the CDR3 plus reference TRBV7-2 and TRBJ1-2, the full variable domain is GAGVSQSPSNKVTEKGKDVELRCDPISGHTALYWYRQSLGQGLEFLIYFQGNSAPDKSGLPSDRFSAERTGGSVSTLTIQRTQQEDSAVYLCASSGNSNYGYTFGSGTRLTVV.

The chain joins TRBV2 to TRBJ2-2, with 7 bases matching TRBD2. The length of the CDR3 is 14 residues. After removal of 6 bases from V and 4 bases from J, the junction contained 5 bases not matched to a gene. Germline V gene data show CDR1 as SNHLY and CDR2 as FYNNEI. The chain's CDR3 is CASRVSGGTGELFF. CDR3 DNA sequence: TGTGCCAGCAGGGTGTCGGGGGGCACCGGGGAGCTGTTTTTT. Based on the CDR3 plus reference TRBV2 and TRBJ2-2, the full variable domain is EPEVTQTPSHQVTQMGQEVILRCVPISNHLYFYWYRQILGQKVEFLVSFYNNEISEKSEIFDDQFSVERPDGSNFTLKIRSTKLEDSAMYFCASRVSGGTGELFFGEGSRLTVL.

The chain employs TRBV2 and TRBJ1-5, with 9 bases matching TRBD1. V shed 7 bases, J shed 4 bases, and the junction held 5 bases outside the gene matches. From germline, CDR1 is SNHLY and CDR2 FYNNEI. The length of the CDR3 is 14 residues. DNA for the CDR3: TGTGCCAGCACCTTGACAGGGGGAAATCAGCCCCAGCATTTT. It codes for CASTLTGGNQPQHF.

The chain combines TRBV5-1 with TRBJ2-5; TRBD2 agrees at 10 bases. Germline-derived CDR1 and CDR2 are SGHRS and YFSETQ. CDR3 length: 19 residues. V shed 0 bases, J shed 0 bases, and the junction held 11 bases outside the gene matches. This CDR3 reads CASSLAKRLAGVNQETQYF. The CDR3 DNA reads as TGCGCCAGCAGCTTGGCCAAACGGCTAGCGGGGGTAAACCAAGAGACCCAGTACTTC. The full variable domain, in which reference TRBV5-1 and TRBJ2-5 provide the parts outside the CDR3, is KAGVTQTPRYLIKTRGQQVTLSCSPISGHRSVSWYQQTPGQGLQFLFEYFSETQRNKGNFPGRFSGRQFSNSRSEMNVSTLELGDSALYLCASSLAKRLAGVNQETQYFGPGTRLLVL.

CDR3 nucleotides: TGTGCCAGCAGCCCAACGGGGACAGGGGGTTGCTCCTATAATTCACCCCTCCACTTT. It codes for CASSPTGTGGCSYNSPLHF. The chain couples TRBV7-9 to TRBJ1-6; 11 bases align to TRBD1. Trimming took 5 bases from V and 0 from J; bases not matched to a gene: 9. There are 19 residues in the CDR3. CDR1 is SEHNR, CDR2 FQNEAQ, per germline (reference sequence).

The rearrangement links TRBV30 to TRBJ2-5, with D tentatively TRBD1 (5 bases). The CDR3 contains 11 residues. V lost 5 bases and J 3 bases, leaving 7 bases between the germline ends. The germline gives CDR1 GTSNPN, CDR2 SVGIG (reference sequence). The CDR3 sequence: CAWDRKETQYF. The CDR3 region has the DNA TGTGCCTGGGACAGAAAAGAGACCCAGTACTTC.

The chain combines TRBV19 with TRBJ1-4; weak D call: TRBD1 (5 bases). CDR3 length: 16 amino acids. V gave up 5 bases and J gave up 0 bases, with 13 bases separating them. Germline CDR1 LNHDA, CDR2 SQIVND (reference sequence). As DNA, the CDR3 is TGTGCCAGTAGTCGACAGAGTTCAGCAACTAATGAAAAACTGTTTTTT. Translation gives CASSRQSSATNEKLFF.

This chain connects TRBV2 to TRBJ1-1, with TRBD1 matching over 7 bases. Germline CDR1 SNHLY, CDR2 FYNNEI. The CDR3 spans 15 residues. With V trimmed by 5 bases and J by 1 base, 7 bases remained unmatched. The CDR3 spells CASSRDSSKNTEAFF. CDR3 in DNA: TGTGCCAGCAGTAGGGACAGCTCGAAGAACACTGAAGCTTTCTTT.

V usage is TRBV7-6 and J usage is TRBJ2-5; D unclear. There are 16 residues in the CDR3. Germline-derived CDR1 and CDR2 are SGHVS and FNYEAQ. V lost 0 bases and J 1 base, leaving 12 bases between the germline ends. The CDR3 reads CASSLARKGAQETQYF. In DNA form, the CDR3 reads TGTGCCAGCAGCTTAGCGCGTAAAGGAGCCCAAGAGACCCAGTACTTC.

The rearrangement joins TRBV11-2 to TRBJ1-1; 7 bases line up with TRBD1. The CDR3 loop spans 15 amino acids. J gave up 2 bases and V 4 bases, and 7 bases lay outside the gene matches. From germline, CDR1 is SGHAT and CDR2 FQNNGV. The CDR3 DNA reads TGTGCCAGCAGCTCACGAGGACAGGTTAACACTGAAGCTTTCTTT. Amino acid sequence: CASSSRGQVNTEAFF.

The chain links TRBV7-2 to TRBJ2-7; 10 nucleotides agree with TRBD2. This CDR3 comprises 14 residues. Germline V lookup: CDR1 SGHTA, CDR2 FQGNSA. The V segment lost 6 bases and the J segment 5 bases; nucleotides outside the gene matches: 7. CDR3 sequence: CASRFSGGHNEQYF. The CDR3 DNA follows: TGTGCCAGCAGGTTTAGCGGGGGGCACAACGAGCAGTACTTC. The full variable domain, with the rest looked up from reference TRBV7-2 and TRBJ2-7, is GAGVSQSPSNKVTEKGKDVELRCDPISGHTALYWYRQSLGQGLEFLIYFQGNSAPDKSGLPSDRFSAERTGGSVSTLTIQRTQQEDSAVYLCASRFSGGHNEQYFGPGTRLTVT.

The chain couples TRBV10-3 to TRBJ1-1; 9 bases align to TRBD1. The CDR3 covers 14 residues. V dropped 6 bases and J dropped 1; count of bases not matched to a gene: 3. Germline V gene lookup returns CDR1 ENHRY and CDR2 SYGVKD. The CDR3 spells CAIRTDRGNTEAFF. CDR3 DNA: TGTGCCATCAGAACGGACAGGGGGAACACTGAAGCTTTCTTT.

The chain carries TRBV27 and TRBJ1-6; D not resolved. This CDR3 is 12 amino acids long. Looked up from germline, CDR1 is MNHEY and CDR2 is SMNVEV (reference sequence). Trimming removed 5 bases from V and 7 bases from J, with 6 bases in between. In DNA, the CDR3 is TGTGCCAGCAGTCCGGGAAATTCACCCCTCCACTTT. It codes for CASSPGNSPLHF.

This chain uses TRBV9 with TRBJ1-2; the D gene is possibly TRBD1 (6 bases). Between the trimmed V and J ends, which lost 4 bases and 2 bases, there was a span of 12 bases. The V gene's germline CDR1 is SGDLS and CDR2 YYNGEE. This CDR3 spans 14 amino acids. The CDR3 loop reads CASSSQGLNYGYTF. CDR3 DNA: TGTGCCAGCAGCTCACAGGGATTAAACTATGGCTACACCTTC.

The J gene is TRBJ1-4, the V gene TRBV5-1, with D maybe TRBD1 (6 bases). Germline-derived CDR1 and CDR2 are SGHRS and YFSETQ. V dropped 2 bases and J dropped 8 bases, with 16 bases sitting between them. The CDR3 sequence is 15 residues long. The CDR3 DNA reads as TGCGCCAGCAGCTTTGACGGCAGGGGCAACGAAAAACTGTTTTTT. Amino acids: CASSFDGRGNEKLFF. Filled out from reference TRBV5-1 and TRBJ1-4, the complete variable domain reads KAGVTQTPRYLIKTRGQQVTLSCSPISGHRSVSWYQQTPGQGLQFLFEYFSETQRNKGNFPGRFSGRQFSNSRSEMNVSTLELGDSALYLCASSFDGRGNEKLFFGSGTQLSVL.

This clone has only one observation. The V gene is TRBV2, the J gene TRBJ2-2; perhaps TRBD1 as D (6 bases). The length of the CDR3 is 16 residues. V shed 7 bases and J shed 1 base, with 16 bases lying between them. Germline-derived CDR1 and CDR2 are SNHLY and FYNNEI. The CDR3 coding sequence is TGTGCCAGCATTCGTTCTCTGGGACAGAACACCGGGGAGCTGTTTTTT. Translated, it gives CASIRSLGQNTGELFF.

In this sample, this clone turned up a few times. The chain joins TRBV6-1 to TRBJ2-7; a weak D match, TRBD2 (7 bases). Germline-derived CDR1 and CDR2 are MNHNS and SASEGT. The CDR3 is made up of 15 amino acids. V was pared by 1 base and J by 6 bases, with 16 bases between. The DNA of the CDR3 is TGTGCCAGCAGTGAAGGCCGGAGGGGGGGCGTCGAGCAGTACTTC. This encodes CASSEGRRGGVEQYF.

The rearrangement joins TRBV9 to TRBJ1-2; D possibly corresponds to TRBD1 (6 bases). This CDR3 spans 15 amino acids. V was cut by 0 bases and J by 6 bases, with 15 bases left in between. Germline loops: CDR1 SGDLS, CDR2 YYNGEE. CDR3 residues: CASSVDSGAQNGYTF. The CDR3 DNA reads as TGTGCCAGCAGCGTAGATTCAGGGGCGCAAAATGGCTACACCTTC.

The rearrangement uses TRBV15 and TRBJ2-1; no clear D gene. V was pared by 0 bases and J by 0 bases, with 12 bases between. The germline CDR1 and CDR2 sequences are LNHNV and YYDKDF (reference sequence). This CDR3 has 17 residues. CDR3 residues: CATSRDRHPDSYNEQFF. CDR3 sequence (DNA): TGTGCCACCAGCAGAGATAGACACCCTGACTCCTACAATGAGCAGTTCTTC.

The chain joins TRBV11-2 to TRBJ2-3; 13 nucleotides line up with TRBD2. The CDR3 has 17 residues. Germline assignment: CDR1 SGHAT and CDR2 FQNNGV. Unmatched junction bases numbered 5, after V lost 0 bases and J lost 5 bases. CDR3 in DNA: TGTGCCAGCAGCTTAGATACTAGCGGGGGGGCTGGAGATACGCAGTATTTT. Protein sequence: CASSLDTSGGAGDTQYF.

This clone was observed a single time. The rearrangement links TRBV27 to TRBJ1-5; a weak D match, TRBD1 (5 bases). V lost 2 bases, J lost 7 bases, and 9 bases lay in between. The length of the CDR3 is 13 residues. Germline CDR1 MNHEY, CDR2 SMNVEV (reference sequence). CDR3 residues: CASSLGGRQPQHF. For the CDR3, the DNA is TGTGCCAGCAGTTTAGGGGGGAGGCAGCCCCAGCATTTT.

V is TRBV24-1 and J is TRBJ1-4; possible D gene TRBD1, 5 bases. Per the germline V gene, CDR1 is KGHDR and CDR2 is SFDVKD. The length of the CDR3 is 14 residues. The V end lost 1 base, the J end lost 11 bases, and 13 bases lay between the germline ends. DNA of the CDR3: TGTGCCACCAGTGATTTCGGGGTGGGGGGGAAACTGTTTTTT. Protein: CATSDFGVGGKLFF.